The rows below give T cell receptor beta chains drawn from one sample of a study of control samples from healthy donors and cancer patients. Method: immunoSEQ multiplex PCR; TCRdb's copy keeps in-frame clones and lacks some. The table records approximately 79,000 clones, about 88% of them present only once. Sequenced input: blood. The receptors come from a man aged 45-60 years in good health. The CDR3 runs from the conserved cysteine through the conserved F or W. A clone size is listed for some rows: how often the clone was seen (once, few, many), or a class if it is expanded.

j_call | cdr3_length | clone_size | v_call | cdr3_aa
TRBJ1-1 | 12 | - | TRBV12-5 | CASGYGQGEAFF
TRBJ2-1 | 15 | - | TRBV5-4 | CASSLTSGGVDEQFF
TRBJ1-1 | 16 | - | TRBV3-1/TRBV3-2 | CASSQEGGLGSLEAFF
TRBJ2-1 | 15 | - | TRBV7-3 | CASSLLAGGPNEQFF
TRBJ1-1 | 19 | - | TRBV7-2 | CASSLVSDRGWGWGTEAFF
TRBJ2-2 | 15 | once | TRBV5-5 | CASSQSATGTGELFF
TRBJ1-1 | 17 | - | TRBV5-1 | CASSWGQGLVMNTEAFF
TRBJ1-1 | 16 | - | TRBV30 | CACHLQGGGWNTEAFF
TRBJ1-2 | 14 | - | TRBV11-2 | CASSPGQGGYGYTF
TRBJ2-7 | 14 | once | TRBV6-1 | CASSEFDRVGEQYF
TRBJ1-3 | 15 | - | TRBV9 | CASSVGQTNGNTIYF
TRBJ2-7 | 14 | - | TRBV20-1 | CSASRAGADYEQYF
TRBJ1-4 | 17 | - | TRBV30 | CAWSQRLIEGVGEKLFF
TRBJ1-5 | 11 | - | TRBV6-1 | CASSEDQPQHF
TRBJ2-7 | 11 | - | TRBV10-3 | CAISESESVTF
TRBJ2-1 | 15 | - | TRBV7-2 | CASSSRGGSYNEQFF
TRBJ2-2 | 14 | - | TRBV11-3 | CASSPDRYTGELFF